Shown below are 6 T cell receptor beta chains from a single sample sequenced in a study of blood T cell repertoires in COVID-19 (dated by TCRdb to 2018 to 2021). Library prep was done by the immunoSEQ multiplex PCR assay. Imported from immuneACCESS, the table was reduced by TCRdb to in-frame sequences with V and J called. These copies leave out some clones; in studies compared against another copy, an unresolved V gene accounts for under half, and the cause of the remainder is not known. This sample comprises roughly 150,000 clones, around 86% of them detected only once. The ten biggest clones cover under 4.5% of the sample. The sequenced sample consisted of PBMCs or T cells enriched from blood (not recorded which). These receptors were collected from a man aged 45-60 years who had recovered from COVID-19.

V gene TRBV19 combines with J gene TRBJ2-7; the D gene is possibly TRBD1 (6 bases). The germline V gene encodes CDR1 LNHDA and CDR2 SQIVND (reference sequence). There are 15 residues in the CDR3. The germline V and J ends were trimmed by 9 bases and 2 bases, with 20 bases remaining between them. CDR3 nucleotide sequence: TGTGCCAGCGTGAACAGGGCTCCTGTTCCCTACGAGCAGTACTTC. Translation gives CASVNRAPVPYEQYF.

This CDR3 reads CASSLGTGFSYEQYF. In DNA form, the CDR3 reads TGTGCCAGCAGCTTGGGGACAGGGTTTTCTTACGAGCAGTACTTC. J is TRBJ2-7 and V is TRBV5-5; 8 bases are a match to TRBD1. The CDR3 sequence is 15 residues long. The junction had 6 bases not matched to a gene; V was cut back by 0 bases and J by 4 bases. Germline assignment: CDR1 SGHKS and CDR2 YYEKEE (reference sequence).

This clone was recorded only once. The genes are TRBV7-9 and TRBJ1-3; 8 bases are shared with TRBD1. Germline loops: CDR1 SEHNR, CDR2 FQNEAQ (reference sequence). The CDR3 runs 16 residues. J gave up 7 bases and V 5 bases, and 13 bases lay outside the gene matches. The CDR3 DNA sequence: TGTGCCAGCAGCGCTCTCGACAGGGGCGCCTTGAACACCATATATTTT. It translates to CASSALDRGALNTIYF.

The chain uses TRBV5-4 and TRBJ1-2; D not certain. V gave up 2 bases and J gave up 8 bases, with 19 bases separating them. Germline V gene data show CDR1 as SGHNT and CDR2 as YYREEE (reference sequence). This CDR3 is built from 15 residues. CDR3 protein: CASSFGSPTNLGYTF. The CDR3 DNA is TGTGCCAGCAGCTTTGGCAGCCCCACTAATCTGGGCTACACCTTC.

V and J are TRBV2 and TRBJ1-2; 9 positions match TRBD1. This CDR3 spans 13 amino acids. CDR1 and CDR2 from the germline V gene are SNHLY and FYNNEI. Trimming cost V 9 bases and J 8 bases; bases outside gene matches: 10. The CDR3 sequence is CARVGSGQGGYTF. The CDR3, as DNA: TGTGCCAGAGTAGGCTCGGGACAGGGAGGCTACACCTTC.

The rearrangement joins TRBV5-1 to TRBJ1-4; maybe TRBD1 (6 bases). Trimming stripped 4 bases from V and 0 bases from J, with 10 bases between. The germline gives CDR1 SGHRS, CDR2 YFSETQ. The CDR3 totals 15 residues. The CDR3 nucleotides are TGCGCCAGCAGCGAGGGACATTCAACTAATGAAAAACTGTTTTTT. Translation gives CASSEGHSTNEKLFF. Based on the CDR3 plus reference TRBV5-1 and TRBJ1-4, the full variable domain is KAGVTQTPRYLIKTRGQQVTLSCSPISGHRSVSWYQQTPGQGLQFLFEYFSETQRNKGNFPGRFSGRQFSNSRSEMNVSTLELGDSALYLCASSEGHSTNEKLFFGSGTQLSVL.